The 10 T cell receptor beta chains below all came from one sample that was sequenced in a study of blood T cells in healthy people across ages. Alongside a J-beta primer mix, a sample-barcoded 5' primer served in a second PCR lasting about 7 to 11 cycles. TCRdb analysed the 5' RACE reads with MiXCR anew, one entry per CDR3 protein. The sample contains about 830,000 distinct CDR3 sequences, 62% of which appear only once. Sequencing used blood. The source of these receptors is a man aged 25 to 45 in good health.

This clonotype was seen repeatedly, ten times or more. The chain recombines TRBV29-1 with TRBJ2-4; TRBD1 agrees at 9 bases. This CDR3 spans 14 amino acids. Germline values: CDR1 SQVTM, CDR2 ANQGSEA. V was clipped by 0 bases and J by 9 bases; unmatched bases: 6. CDR3 sequence (DNA): TGCAGCGTTGAAGATCCGGGACAGGGCGGCATTCAGTACTTC. Its protein is CSVEDPGQGGIQYF.

This clonotype was counted only a few times. The V call is TRBV6-2 or TRBV6-3, the J call TRBJ2-1, with 11 bases that match TRBD2. With V trimmed by 6 bases and J by 3 bases, 7 bases remained unmatched. The V gene's germline CDR1 is MNHEY and CDR2 SVGEGT. The CDR3 length is 16 residues. The CDR3 DNA reads TGTGCCAGCAGATATATACTAGCGGGGGTCTACAATGAGCAGTTCTTC. This gives the protein CASRYILAGVYNEQFF.

As for this clonotype: One end of the junction fails to match germline, which may point to a read error. The chain joins TRBV7-2 to TRBJ2-3; D perhaps matches TRBD2 (6 bases). The CDR3 extends over 17 amino acids. Germline V gene lookup returns CDR1 SGHTA and CDR2 FQGNSA. CDR3 protein: CASRLRDGLTSTDTRYF. In DNA, the CDR3 is TGTGCCAGCAGATTAAGAGATGGGCTTACTAGCACAGATACGCGGTATTTT.

The genes are TRBV7-2 and TRBJ1-2; D is undetermined. Germline V lookup: CDR1 SGHTA, CDR2 FQGNSA. The CDR3 covers 16 residues. Trimming pared 4 bases from V and 2 bases from J, leaving 17 bases between. The CDR3 is CASSSNPPSSNYGYTF. CDR3 nucleotides: TGTGCCAGCAGCTCTAACCCACCGTCATCGAACTATGGCTACACCTTC.

The genes are TRBV12-3 or TRBV12-4 and TRBJ1-2; possibly TRBD1 for D (5 bases). Trimming took 3 bases from V and 5 from J, leaving 16 bases between them. CDR3 length equals 15 residues. The chain's CDR3 is CASSFLRDSPYGYTF. The DNA of the CDR3 is TGTGCCAGCAGTTTCCTCAGGGATAGCCCTTATGGCTACACCTTC.

This sequence joins TRBV20-1 and TRBJ2-1, with 11 bases matching TRBD2. Germline values: CDR1 DFQATT, CDR2 SNEGSKA (reference sequence). Unmatched junction bases numbered 11, after V lost 7 bases and J lost 6 bases. The CDR3 has 15 amino acids. The CDR3 is CSVERSSGGSNEQFF. For the CDR3, the DNA is TGCAGTGTTGAGAGGTCTAGCGGGGGGTCCAATGAGCAGTTCTTC.

V usage is TRBV20-1 and J usage is TRBJ2-1; TRBD1 agrees at 9 bases. Matching the DNA end better, TRBJ2-7 makes the J call doubtful. Germline CDR1 and CDR2: DFQATT and SNEGSKA (reference sequence). CDR3 length equals 17 residues. The chain's CDR3 is CSARDWRAGTGLSEQYF. CDR3 nucleotide sequence: TGCAGTGCTAGAGATTGGCGGGCGGGGACAGGGCTTTCCGAGCAGTACTTC.

The chain recombines TRBV20-1 with TRBJ2-1; TRBD1 might be the D (6 bases). Trimming stripped 5 bases from V and 4 bases from J, with 21 bases between. Germline loops: CDR1 DFQATT, CDR2 SNEGSKA (reference sequence). This CDR3 spans 16 amino acids. The CDR3 nucleotides are TGCAGTGCTGGGGACATAGATGTGGGGCCTTACAATGAGCAGTTCTTC. This codes for CSAGDIDVGPYNEQFF.

This chain links TRBV7-9 with TRBJ2-1, with D possibly TRBD2 on 6 matching bases. The CDR3 runs to 15 residues. Germline CDR1 SEHNR, CDR2 FQNEAQ (reference sequence). Deletions cut 5 bases from V and 8 bases from J, with 19 bases between. CDR3 coding DNA: TGTGCCAGCAGCCGACCGGGGGTCAGTGGGGATGAGCAGTTCTTC. It codes for CASSRPGVSGDEQFF.

The rearrangement links TRBV9 to TRBJ2-3, with D possibly TRBD1 on 5 matching bases. CDR1 SGDLS and CDR2 YYNGEE come from the germline V gene. This CDR3 comprises 15 residues. The germline V and J ends were trimmed by 3 bases and 2 bases, with 13 bases remaining between them. The CDR3 coding sequence is TGTGCCAGCAGCGGACCTACAGGCCCCACAGATACGCAGTATTTT. Translated, it gives CASSGPTGPTDTQYF. The full variable domain, completed using reference TRBV9 and TRBJ2-3, is DSGVTQTPKHLITATGQRVTLRCSPRSGDLSVYWYQQSLDQGLQFLIQYYNGEERAKGNILERFSAQQFPDLHSELNLSSLELGDSALYFCASSGPTGPTDTQYFGPGTRLTVL.